A selection of T cell receptor beta chains follows, all from one sample in a study of T cell responses to AZD1222 COVID-19 vaccine. Method: immunoSEQ multiplex PCR; TCRdb's copy keeps in-frame clones and lacks some. There are fewer than 80,000 clones in the sample; around 88% occur only once, and 10% lies in the top ten. The sequencing used peripheral blood, collected 28 days after the second dose of the MenACWY control vaccine. The source is an adult who received the MenACWY meningococcal vaccine as a control. Both conserved end residues are part of each CDR3. The D gene is left open where the match is weak. The size field is filled for only some rows; it gives once, few, many or a size class.

j_gene: TRBJ2-2
d_gene: TRBD2
abundance: .
v_gene: TRBV2
CDR3aa: CASSGPSGGQLTGELFF
CDR3nt: TGTGCCAGCAGTGGCCCTAGCGGGGGGCAGCTCACCGGGGAGCTGTTTTTT

j_gene: TRBJ2-5
d_gene: .
abundance: .
v_gene: TRBV24-1
CDR3aa: CATSARETQYF
CDR3nt: TGTGCCACCAGTGCCAGGGAGACCCAGTACTTC

j_gene: TRBJ1-1
d_gene: .
abundance: .
v_gene: TRBV13
CDR3aa: CASSLGLLQLNTEAFF
CDR3nt: TGTGCCAGCAGCTTAGGCCTTTTACAGTTGAACACTGAAGCTTTCTTT

j_gene: TRBJ2-2
d_gene: .
abundance: once
v_gene: TRBV6-5
CDR3aa: CASSPQTANTGELFF
CDR3nt: TGTGCCAGCAGCCCCCAGACAGCGAACACCGGGGAGCTGTTTTTT

j_gene: TRBJ2-3
d_gene: .
abundance: .
v_gene: TRBV25-1
CDR3aa: CASTRTSQITDTQYF
CDR3nt: TGTGCCAGCACCCGAACCTCCCAAATCACAGATACGCAGTATTTT

j_gene: TRBJ1-2
d_gene: TRBD1
abundance: few
v_gene: TRBV3-1/TRBV3-2
CDR3aa: CASSQGRGQGARGYTF
CDR3nt: TGTGCCAGCAGCCAGGGTCGAGGACAGGGGGCGCGAGGCTACACCTTC

j_gene: TRBJ2-3
d_gene: .
abundance: .
v_gene: TRBV19
CDR3aa: CASSTTFSTDTQYF
CDR3nt: TGTGCCAGTAGTACCACATTTAGCACAGATACGCAGTATTTT

j_gene: TRBJ1-2
d_gene: .
abundance: .
v_gene: TRBV6-5
CDR3aa: CASSSAGRNYGYTF
CDR3nt: TGTGCCAGCAGTTCGGCGGGGCGCAACTATGGCTACACCTTC

j_gene: TRBJ1-1
d_gene: .
abundance: .
v_gene: TRBV5-1
CDR3aa: CASSYRDLKTEAFF
CDR3nt: TGCGCCAGCAGCTACCGGGACCTTAAAACTGAAGCTTTCTTT

j_gene: TRBJ2-1
d_gene: .
abundance: .
v_gene: TRBV6-5
CDR3aa: CASSQREEQFF
CDR3nt: TGTGCCAGCAGTCAGAGGGAGGAGCAGTTCTTC

j_gene: TRBJ1-1
d_gene: TRBD1
abundance: .
v_gene: TRBV7-2
CDR3aa: CASSLAGTAGTEAFF
CDR3nt: TGTGCCAGCAGTCTTGCCGGGACAGCCGGAACTGAAGCTTTCTTT

j_gene: TRBJ1-3
d_gene: .
abundance: .
v_gene: TRBV5-4
CDR3aa: CASSLAGSGNTIYF
CDR3nt: TGTGCCAGCAGCTTGGCTGGCTCTGGAAACACCATATATTTT

j_gene: TRBJ1-6
d_gene: .
abundance: .
v_gene: TRBV2
CDR3aa: CASSVAKGGNSPLHF
CDR3nt: TGTGCCAGCAGTGTCGCTAAGGGGGGTAATTCACCCCTCCACTTT

j_gene: TRBJ1-2
d_gene: .
abundance: .
v_gene: TRBV29-1
CDR3aa: CSVEEGGIGDGYTF
CDR3nt: TGCAGCGTTGAAGAGGGGGGAATAGGAGATGGCTACACCTTC

j_gene: TRBJ1-4
d_gene: .
abundance: once
v_gene: TRBV28
CDR3aa: CASQQGNEKLFF
CDR3nt: TGTGCCAGTCAGCAGGGGAATGAAAAACTGTTTTTT

j_gene: TRBJ1-2
d_gene: .
abundance: .
v_gene: TRBV7-8
CDR3aa: CASSLAGRDYGYTF
CDR3nt: TGTGCCAGCAGCTTAGCAGGGAGGGACTATGGCTACACCTTC

j_gene: TRBJ2-1
d_gene: TRBD1
abundance: .
v_gene: TRBV6-5
CDR3aa: CASLGWQGAGEQFF
CDR3nt: TGTGCCAGCTTAGGTTGGCAGGGGGCGGGTGAGCAGTTCTTC

j_gene: TRBJ2-1
d_gene: TRBD1
abundance: .
v_gene: TRBV6-5
CDR3aa: CASSPTGNTYNEQFF
CDR3nt: TGTGCCAGCAGCCCGACAGGGAACACCTACAATGAGCAGTTCTTC

j_gene: TRBJ2-3
d_gene: TRBD2
abundance: .
v_gene: TRBV9
CDR3aa: CASSVVSGGTDTQYF
CDR3nt: TGTGCCAGCAGCGTAGTTAGCGGGGGTACAGATACGCAGTATTTT

j_gene: TRBJ2-2
d_gene: TRBD1
abundance: .
v_gene: TRBV2
CDR3aa: CASTPGQGYGELFF
CDR3nt: TGTGCCAGCACCCCGGGACAGGGATACGGGGAGCTGTTTTTT

j_gene: TRBJ1-6
d_gene: TRBD1
abundance: .
v_gene: TRBV6-5
CDR3aa: CASSQDRVGSPLHF
CDR3nt: TGTGCCAGCAGCCAAGACAGGGTAGGATCACCCCTCCACTTT

j_gene: TRBJ1-5
d_gene: TRBD1
abundance: .
v_gene: TRBV19
CDR3aa: CASSIQGTSGGQHF
CDR3nt: TGTGCCAGTAGTATACAGGGGACATCAGGGGGCCAGCATTTT

j_gene: TRBJ2-1
d_gene: .
abundance: .
v_gene: TRBV19
CDR3aa: CASKPLMGGAREEFF
CDR3nt: TGTGCCAGTAAACCCCTAATGGGGGGGGCCAGGGAAGAGTTCTTC

j_gene: TRBJ2-1
d_gene: .
abundance: .
v_gene: TRBV14
CDR3aa: CASSRGRPNEQFF
CDR3nt: TGTGCCAGCAGCCGGGGACGCCCAAATGAGCAGTTCTTC

j_gene: TRBJ1-2
d_gene: .
abundance: .
v_gene: TRBV28
CDR3aa: CASSSDFEGYTF
CDR3nt: TGTGCCAGCAGTTCGGATTTCGAGGGCTACACCTTC

j_gene: TRBJ1-6
d_gene: TRBD1
abundance: .
v_gene: TRBV18
CDR3aa: CASSPDRGYNSPLHF
CDR3nt: TGTGCCAGCTCACCTGACAGGGGATATAATTCACCCCTCCACTTT

j_gene: TRBJ1-1
d_gene: .
abundance: many
v_gene: TRBV12-3/TRBV12-4
CDR3aa: CASSQRSNTEAFF
CDR3nt: TGTGCCAGCAGCCAACGCTCGAACACTGAAGCTTTCTTT

j_gene: TRBJ2-1
d_gene: .
abundance: once
v_gene: TRBV6-5
CDR3aa: CASSYRGNEQFF
CDR3nt: TGTGCCAGCAGTTACCGGGGGAATGAGCAGTTCTTC

j_gene: TRBJ1-5
d_gene: .
abundance: .
v_gene: TRBV6-5
CDR3aa: CASSSMGGGQPQHF
CDR3nt: TGTGCCAGCAGTTCGATGGGGGGCGGTCAGCCCCAGCATTTT

j_gene: TRBJ2-7
d_gene: .
abundance: .
v_gene: TRBV15
CDR3aa: CATSSDEGAYEQYF
CDR3nt: TGTGCCACCAGCTCAGATGAAGGTGCCTACGAGCAGTACTTC

j_gene: TRBJ2-4
d_gene: .
abundance: once
v_gene: TRBV6-6
CDR3aa: CASSSGALAKNIQYF
CDR3nt: TGTGCCAGCAGCAGTGGGGCCTTGGCCAAAAACATTCAGTACTTC

j_gene: TRBJ2-1
d_gene: .
abundance: .
v_gene: TRBV7-9
CDR3aa: CASSRQSSYNEQFF
CDR3nt: TGTGCCAGCAGCCGACAGTCATCCTACAATGAGCAGTTCTTC

j_gene: TRBJ1-5
d_gene: .
abundance: .
v_gene: TRBV2
CDR3aa: CASTAGRDQPQHF
CDR3nt: TGTGCCAGCACGGCAGGAAGAGATCAGCCCCAGCATTTT

j_gene: TRBJ2-7
d_gene: TRBD2
abundance: .
v_gene: TRBV6-5
CDR3aa: CASRLSGGPYEQYF
CDR3nt: TGTGCCAGTAGATTATCGGGGGGGCCCTACGAGCAGTACTTC

j_gene: TRBJ1-5
d_gene: .
abundance: .
v_gene: TRBV30
CDR3aa: CACDRLNQPQHF
CDR3nt: TGTGCCTGCGACAGGTTAAATCAGCCCCAGCATTTT

j_gene: TRBJ1-1
d_gene: .
abundance: .
v_gene: TRBV6-5
CDR3aa: CASSYPGLINTEAFF
CDR3nt: TGTGCCAGCAGTTACCCGGGACTGATTAACACTGAAGCTTTCTTT

j_gene: TRBJ1-1
d_gene: .
abundance: .
v_gene: TRBV9
CDR3aa: CASSATDGYTEAFF
CDR3nt: TGTGCCAGCAGCGCCACGGACGGGTACACTGAAGCTTTCTTT

j_gene: TRBJ1-6
d_gene: .
abundance: .
v_gene: TRBV5-4
CDR3aa: CASSLESGGSPLHF
CDR3nt: TGTGCCAGCAGCTTGGAGTCAGGTGGTTCACCCCTCCACTTT

j_gene: TRBJ1-1
d_gene: .
abundance: .
v_gene: TRBV6-5
CDR3aa: CASSPGPTSTEAFF
CDR3nt: TGTGCCAGCAGCCCGGGCCCAACGAGCACTGAAGCTTTCTTT

j_gene: TRBJ2-2
d_gene: TRBD1
abundance: .
v_gene: TRBV19
CDR3aa: CASSVTGDTGELFF
CDR3nt: TGTGCCAGTAGTGTAACAGGGGACACCGGGGAGCTGTTTTTT

j_gene: TRBJ2-5
d_gene: TRBD1
abundance: .
v_gene: TRBV19
CDR3aa: CASPTTDRDKKDAGTQYF
CDR3nt: TGTGCCAGCCCAACCACAGACAGGGACAAAAAAGATGCGGGGACCCAGTACTTC

j_gene: TRBJ1-5
d_gene: .
abundance: .
v_gene: TRBV6-6
CDR3aa: CASSPTPTGGELAQHF
CDR3nt: TGTGCCAGCAGCCCGACCCCGACAGGAGGCGAGCTAGCCCAGCATTTT

j_gene: TRBJ1-2
d_gene: TRBD1
abundance: .
v_gene: TRBV7-9
CDR3aa: CASSSVVGGGYYGYTF
CDR3nt: TGTGCCAGCAGCTCCGTCGTAGGGGGCGGCTACTATGGCTACACCTTC

j_gene: TRBJ2-1
d_gene: .
abundance: .
v_gene: TRBV14
CDR3aa: CASSLRRNEQFF
CDR3nt: TGTGCCAGCAGCTTGCGTCGAAATGAGCAGTTCTTC

j_gene: TRBJ1-2
d_gene: TRBD1
abundance: .
v_gene: TRBV12-3/TRBV12-4
CDR3aa: CASSRDRGSGYTF
CDR3nt: TGTGCCAGCAGCCGGGACAGGGGGTCTGGCTACACCTTC

j_gene: TRBJ2-1
d_gene: .
abundance: .
v_gene: TRBV2
CDR3aa: CASSPGTPWAGQFF
CDR3nt: TGTGCCAGCAGCCCCGGGACGCCCTGGGCCGGGCAGTTCTTC

j_gene: TRBJ1-1
d_gene: .
abundance: .
v_gene: TRBV4-3
CDR3aa: CASSQEVTGTLNTEAFF
CDR3nt: TGCGCCAGCAGCCAAGAGGTTACAGGGACCTTGAACACTGAAGCTTTCTTT